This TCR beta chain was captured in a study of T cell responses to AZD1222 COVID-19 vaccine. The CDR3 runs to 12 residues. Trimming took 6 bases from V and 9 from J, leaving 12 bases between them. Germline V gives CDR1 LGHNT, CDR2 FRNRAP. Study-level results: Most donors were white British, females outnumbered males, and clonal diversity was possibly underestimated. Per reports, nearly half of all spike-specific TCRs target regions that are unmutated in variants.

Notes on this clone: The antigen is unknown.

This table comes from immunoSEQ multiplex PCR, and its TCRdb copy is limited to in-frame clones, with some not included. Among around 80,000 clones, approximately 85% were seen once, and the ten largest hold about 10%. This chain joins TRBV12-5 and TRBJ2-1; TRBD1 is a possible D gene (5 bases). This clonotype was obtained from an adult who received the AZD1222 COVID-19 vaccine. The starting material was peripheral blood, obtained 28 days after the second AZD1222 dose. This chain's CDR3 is CASGLERGEQFF. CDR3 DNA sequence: TGTGCTAGTGGCCTGGAAAGGGGTGAGCAGTTCTTC.